This is a list of T cell receptor beta chains from one sample in a study of blood T cell repertoires in COVID-19. Assay used: immunoSEQ multiplex PCR; TCRdb lists only in-frame clones, some missing. The sample holds 150,000 to 200,000 clones; roughly 86% are singletons and the top ten take 2.5%. Sequenced material: peripheral blood. The source is a man in his forties with active or convalescent COVID-19. The CDR3 runs from the conserved cysteine through the conserved F or W. The D gene is left open where the match is weak. Expanded clones are given a class, and other clones once, few, many or no size at all.

cdr3_aa: CASSPRGGSVLTNTGELFF
cdr3_nt: TGTGCCAGCAGCCCCCGGGGGGGCTCAGTGTTAACGAACACCGGGGAGCTGTTTTTT
v_call: TRBV9
clone_size: -
j_call: TRBJ2-2
d_call: TRBD2

cdr3_aa: CASSLSPDRAGELFF
cdr3_nt: TGTGCCAGCAGTTTATCCCCTGACAGGGCCGGGGAGCTGTTTTTT
v_call: TRBV27
clone_size: -
j_call: TRBJ2-2
d_call: TRBD1

cdr3_aa: CSVEGRLATNEQFF
cdr3_nt: TGCAGCGTTGAGGGGAGACTAGCGACCAATGAGCAGTTCTTC
v_call: TRBV29-1
clone_size: -
j_call: TRBJ2-1
d_call: TRBD2

cdr3_aa: CAWSVRASGGTYQETQYF
cdr3_nt: TGTGCCTGGAGTGTACGGGCTAGCGGGGGGACCTACCAAGAGACCCAGTACTTC
v_call: TRBV30
clone_size: -
j_call: TRBJ2-5
d_call: TRBD2

cdr3_aa: CASGRRDSSGNTIYF
cdr3_nt: TGCGCCAGCGGCCGCCGGGACAGCTCTGGAAACACCATATATTTT
v_call: TRBV10-1
clone_size: -
j_call: TRBJ1-3
d_call: TRBD1

cdr3_aa: CSAWEEGKTQYF
cdr3_nt: TGCAGCGCGTGGGAGGAAGGGAAGACCCAGTACTTC
v_call: TRBV29-1
clone_size: few
j_call: TRBJ2-5
d_call: -

cdr3_aa: CAAGDTSNTEAFF
cdr3_nt: TGTGCCGCAGGGGACACCTCGAACACTGAAGCTTTCTTT
v_call: TRBV10-3
clone_size: -
j_call: TRBJ1-1
d_call: -

cdr3_aa: CSASYRGLYEQYF
cdr3_nt: TGCAGTGCTAGTTACAGGGGGCTCTACGAGCAGTACTTC
v_call: TRBV20-1
clone_size: -
j_call: TRBJ2-7
d_call: TRBD1

cdr3_aa: CASSPVGGWTDTQYF
cdr3_nt: TGCGCCAGCAGCCCGGTTGGAGGGTGGACAGATACGCAGTATTTT
v_call: TRBV5-1
clone_size: -
j_call: TRBJ2-3
d_call: -

cdr3_aa: CASSLAYTARGGYGYTF
cdr3_nt: TGCGCCAGCAGCTTGGCATACACAGCTCGAGGGGGTTATGGCTACACCTTC
v_call: TRBV5-1
clone_size: -
j_call: TRBJ1-2
d_call: -

cdr3_aa: CASSADRVVGYTF
cdr3_nt: TGCGCCAGCAGCGCGGACAGGGTTGTTGGCTACACCTTC
v_call: TRBV5-1
clone_size: -
j_call: TRBJ1-2
d_call: TRBD1

cdr3_aa: CASSERGYTGELFF
cdr3_nt: TGCGCCAGCAGTGAAAGGGGATACACCGGGGAGCTGTTTTTT
v_call: TRBV10-2
clone_size: -
j_call: TRBJ2-2
d_call: -

cdr3_aa: CASRQGGRSTEAFF
cdr3_nt: TGTGCCAGCAGGCAGGGAGGTAGGAGCACTGAAGCTTTCTTT
v_call: TRBV7-2
clone_size: -
j_call: TRBJ1-1
d_call: -

cdr3_aa: CASSYLPTGNTEAFF
cdr3_nt: TGTGCCAGCAGTTACCTTCCGACTGGGAACACTGAAGCTTTCTTT
v_call: TRBV6-6
clone_size: -
j_call: TRBJ1-1
d_call: -

cdr3_aa: CASSSPWERRYGYTF
cdr3_nt: TGTGCCAGCAGCTCCCCTTGGGAAAGGAGGTATGGCTACACCTTC
v_call: TRBV5-6
clone_size: -
j_call: TRBJ1-2
d_call: -

cdr3_aa: CASSPSRSYEQYF
cdr3_nt: TGTGCCAGCAGCCCTTCCCGTTCCTACGAGCAGTACTTC
v_call: TRBV7-9
clone_size: -
j_call: TRBJ2-7
d_call: -

cdr3_aa: CASSLLGRYTDTQYF
cdr3_nt: TGTGCCAGCAGCTTACTAGGGCGCTACACAGATACGCAGTATTTT
v_call: TRBV6-2/TRBV6-3
clone_size: -
j_call: TRBJ2-3
d_call: -

cdr3_aa: CASSEGGDNGYTF
cdr3_nt: TGTGCCAGCAGTGAGGGCGGGGATAATGGCTACACCTTC
v_call: TRBV6-1
clone_size: -
j_call: TRBJ1-2
d_call: -

cdr3_aa: CASRAQLATSYEQYF
cdr3_nt: TGTGCCAGCCGAGCCCAGCTAGCTACCTCCTACGAGCAGTACTTC
v_call: TRBV7-2
clone_size: -
j_call: TRBJ2-7
d_call: -

cdr3_aa: CASSFNGGATDTQYF
cdr3_nt: TGCGCCAGCAGCTTTAACGGCGGGGCCACAGATACGCAGTATTTT
v_call: TRBV5-1
clone_size: -
j_call: TRBJ2-3
d_call: -

cdr3_aa: CASSLLRGPSNEQFF
cdr3_nt: TGTGCCAGCAGCTTACTTCGGGGTCCTTCCAATGAGCAGTTCTTC
v_call: TRBV7-3
clone_size: -
j_call: TRBJ2-1
d_call: -

cdr3_aa: CASSTGQGAYEQYF
cdr3_nt: TGTGCCAGTAGTACCGGACAGGGGGCCTACGAGCAGTACTTC
v_call: TRBV19
clone_size: -
j_call: TRBJ2-7
d_call: TRBD1

cdr3_aa: CASSLGQNYGYTF
cdr3_nt: TGTGCCAGCAGCTTAGGGCAGAACTATGGCTACACCTTC
v_call: TRBV11-1
clone_size: -
j_call: TRBJ1-2
d_call: -

cdr3_aa: CASSFPTGGGKDEAFF
cdr3_nt: TGCGCCAGCAGCTTCCCAACAGGGGGCGGAAAGGATGAAGCTTTCTTT
v_call: TRBV5-1
clone_size: -
j_call: TRBJ1-1
d_call: TRBD1

cdr3_aa: CASSQGGGVSYEQYF
cdr3_nt: TGTGCCAGCAGCCAAGGCGGGGGCGTCTCCTACGAGCAGTACTTC
v_call: TRBV4-2
clone_size: -
j_call: TRBJ2-7
d_call: -